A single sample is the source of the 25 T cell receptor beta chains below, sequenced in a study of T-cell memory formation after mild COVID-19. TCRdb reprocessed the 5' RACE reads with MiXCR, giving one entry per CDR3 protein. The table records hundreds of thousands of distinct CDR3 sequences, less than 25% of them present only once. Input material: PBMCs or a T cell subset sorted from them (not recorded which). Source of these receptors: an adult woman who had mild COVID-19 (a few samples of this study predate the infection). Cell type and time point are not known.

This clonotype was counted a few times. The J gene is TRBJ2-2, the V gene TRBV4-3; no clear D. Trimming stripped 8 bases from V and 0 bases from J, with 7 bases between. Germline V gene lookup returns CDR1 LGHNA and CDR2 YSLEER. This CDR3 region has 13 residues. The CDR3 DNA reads TGCGCCAGCGGGCACCCGAACACCGGGGAGCTGTTTTTT. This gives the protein CASGHPNTGELFF.

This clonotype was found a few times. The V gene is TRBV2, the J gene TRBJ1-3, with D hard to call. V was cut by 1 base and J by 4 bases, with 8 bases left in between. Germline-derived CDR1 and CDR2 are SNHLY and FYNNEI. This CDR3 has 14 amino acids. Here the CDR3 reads CASSEEGSGNTIYF. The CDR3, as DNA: TGTGCCAGCAGTGAAGAGGGATCAGGAAACACCATATATTTT.

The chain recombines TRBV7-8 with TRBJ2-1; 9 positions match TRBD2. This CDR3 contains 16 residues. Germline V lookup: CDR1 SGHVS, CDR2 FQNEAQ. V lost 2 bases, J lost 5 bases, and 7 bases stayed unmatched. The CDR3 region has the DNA TGTGCCAGCAGCTTAAGGGCTAGCGGGACCCACAATGAGCAGTTCTTC. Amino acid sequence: CASSLRASGTHNEQFF.

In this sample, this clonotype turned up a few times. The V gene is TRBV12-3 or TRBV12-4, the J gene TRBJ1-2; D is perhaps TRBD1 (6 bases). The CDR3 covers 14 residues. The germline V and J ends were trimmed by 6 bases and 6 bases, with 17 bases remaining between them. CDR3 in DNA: TGTGCCAGCAGGCGGGACACTCCCCGGGATGGCTACACCTTC. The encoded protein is CASRRDTPRDGYTF.

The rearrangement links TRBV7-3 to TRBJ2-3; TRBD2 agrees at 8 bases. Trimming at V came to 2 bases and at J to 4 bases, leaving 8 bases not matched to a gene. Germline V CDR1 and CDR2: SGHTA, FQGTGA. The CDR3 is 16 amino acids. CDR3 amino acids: CASSLGGLGWADTQYF. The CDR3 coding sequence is TGTGCCAGCAGCTTAGGGGGACTAGGCTGGGCAGATACGCAGTATTTT.

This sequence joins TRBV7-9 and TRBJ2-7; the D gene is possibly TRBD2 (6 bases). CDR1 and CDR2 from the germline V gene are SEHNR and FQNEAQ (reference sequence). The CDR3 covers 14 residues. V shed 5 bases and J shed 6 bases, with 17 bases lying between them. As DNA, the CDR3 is TGTGCCAGCAGCCCCGAGGCGGGGCCCCGCGAGCAGTACTTC. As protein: CASSPEAGPREQYF.

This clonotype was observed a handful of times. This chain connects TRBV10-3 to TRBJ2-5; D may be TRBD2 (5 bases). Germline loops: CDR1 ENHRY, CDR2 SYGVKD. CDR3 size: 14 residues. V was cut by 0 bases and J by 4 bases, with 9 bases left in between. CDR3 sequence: CAISESGRGETQYF. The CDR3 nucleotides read TGTGCCATCAGTGAGTCGGGTCGGGGAGAGACCCAGTACTTC.

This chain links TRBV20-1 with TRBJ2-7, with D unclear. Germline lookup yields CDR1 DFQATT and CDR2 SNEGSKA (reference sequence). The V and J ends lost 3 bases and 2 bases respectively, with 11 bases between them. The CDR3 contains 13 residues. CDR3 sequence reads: CSASNRYAYEQYF. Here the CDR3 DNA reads TGCAGTGCTAGCAATCGCTACGCCTACGAGCAGTACTTC.

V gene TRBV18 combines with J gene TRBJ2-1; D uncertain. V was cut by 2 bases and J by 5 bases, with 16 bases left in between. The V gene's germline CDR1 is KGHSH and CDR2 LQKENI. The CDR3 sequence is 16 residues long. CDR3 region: CASSPALAGLNNEQFF. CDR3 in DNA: TGTGCCAGCTCACCAGCTCTCGCAGGTCTTAACAATGAGCAGTTCTTC. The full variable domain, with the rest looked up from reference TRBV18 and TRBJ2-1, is NAGVMQNPRHLVRRRGQEARLRCSPMKGHSHVYWYRQLPEEGLKFMVYLQKENIIDESGMPKERFSAEFPKEGPSILRIQQVVRGDSAAYFCASSPALAGLNNEQFFGPGTRLTVL.

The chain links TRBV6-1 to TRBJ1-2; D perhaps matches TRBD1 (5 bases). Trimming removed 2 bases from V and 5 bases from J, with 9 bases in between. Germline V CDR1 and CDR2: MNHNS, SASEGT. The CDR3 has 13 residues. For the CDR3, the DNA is TGTGCCAGCAGTGAAAATTGGGGGTATGGCTACACCTTC. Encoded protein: CASSENWGYGYTF.

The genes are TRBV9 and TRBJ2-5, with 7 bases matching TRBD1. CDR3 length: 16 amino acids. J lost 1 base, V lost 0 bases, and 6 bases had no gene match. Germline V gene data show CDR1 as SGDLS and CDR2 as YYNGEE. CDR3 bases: TGTGCCAGCAGCGTAGCGGTCGGGACAGTCCAAGAGACCCAGTACTTC. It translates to CASSVAVGTVQETQYF.

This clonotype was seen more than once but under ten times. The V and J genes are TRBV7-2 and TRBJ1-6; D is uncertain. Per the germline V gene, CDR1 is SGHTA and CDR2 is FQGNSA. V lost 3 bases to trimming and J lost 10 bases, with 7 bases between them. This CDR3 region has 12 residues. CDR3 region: CASSLDFSPLHF. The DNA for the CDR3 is TGTGCCAGCAGCTTGGATTTCTCACCCCTCCACTTT.

The CDR3: CASIDRTDNDNSPLHF. CDR3 in DNA: TGTGCCAGCATCGATAGGACAGACAATGATAATTCACCCCTCCACTTT. V usage is TRBV18 and J usage is TRBJ1-6; D possibly corresponds to TRBD1 (6 bases). CDR3 length equals 16 residues. V was clipped by 8 bases and J by 5 bases, with 19 bases between them. Germline CDR1 KGHSH, CDR2 LQKENI.

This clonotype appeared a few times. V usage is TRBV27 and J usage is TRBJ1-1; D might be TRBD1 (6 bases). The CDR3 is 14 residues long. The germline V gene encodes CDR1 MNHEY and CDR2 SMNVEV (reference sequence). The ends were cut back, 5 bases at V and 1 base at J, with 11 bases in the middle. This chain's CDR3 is CASSRLTGNTEAFF. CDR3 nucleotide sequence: TGTGCCAGCAGTCGTCTGACAGGGAACACTGAAGCTTTCTTT.

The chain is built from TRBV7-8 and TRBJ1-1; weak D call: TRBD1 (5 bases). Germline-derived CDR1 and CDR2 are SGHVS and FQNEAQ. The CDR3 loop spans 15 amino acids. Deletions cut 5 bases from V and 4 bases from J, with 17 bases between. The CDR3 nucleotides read TGTGCCAGCAGCCAGCGGGGGGGAATGAGCACTGAAGCTTTCTTT. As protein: CASSQRGGMSTEAFF.

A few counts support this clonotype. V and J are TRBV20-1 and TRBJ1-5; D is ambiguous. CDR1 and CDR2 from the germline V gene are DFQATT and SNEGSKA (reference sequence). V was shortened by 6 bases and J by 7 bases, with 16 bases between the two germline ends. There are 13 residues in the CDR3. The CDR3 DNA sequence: TGCAGTGCGAGTGACGGAATTGGGCAGCCCCAGCATTTT. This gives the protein CSASDGIGQPQHF.

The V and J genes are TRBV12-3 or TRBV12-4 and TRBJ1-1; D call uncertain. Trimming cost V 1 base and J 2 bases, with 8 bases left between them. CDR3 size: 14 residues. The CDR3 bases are TGTGCCAGCAGTTTAGTACACGGTAACACTGAAGCTTTCTTT. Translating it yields CASSLVHGNTEAFF.

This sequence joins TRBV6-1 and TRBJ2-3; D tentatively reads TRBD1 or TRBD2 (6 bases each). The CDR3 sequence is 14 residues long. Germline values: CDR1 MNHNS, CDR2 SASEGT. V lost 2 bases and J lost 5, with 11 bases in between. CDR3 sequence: CASSERGGRDTQYF. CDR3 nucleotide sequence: TGTGCCAGCAGTGAAAGAGGGGGGAGAGATACGCAGTATTTT.

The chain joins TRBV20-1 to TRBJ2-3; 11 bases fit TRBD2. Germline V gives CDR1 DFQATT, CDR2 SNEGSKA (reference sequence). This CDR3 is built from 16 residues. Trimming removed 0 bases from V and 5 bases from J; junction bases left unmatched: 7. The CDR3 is CSARDLAGGLIDTQYF. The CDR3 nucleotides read TGCAGTGCTAGAGACCTAGCGGGGGGCTTAATAGATACGCAGTATTTT.

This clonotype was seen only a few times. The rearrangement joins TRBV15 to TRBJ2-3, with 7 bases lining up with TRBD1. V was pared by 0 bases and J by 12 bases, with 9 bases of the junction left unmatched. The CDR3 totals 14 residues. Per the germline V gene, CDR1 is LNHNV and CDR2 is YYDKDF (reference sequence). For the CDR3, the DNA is TGTGCCACCAGCAGAGATTTCAGAGGGGGCGATCAGTATTTT. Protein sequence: CATSRDFRGGDQYF.

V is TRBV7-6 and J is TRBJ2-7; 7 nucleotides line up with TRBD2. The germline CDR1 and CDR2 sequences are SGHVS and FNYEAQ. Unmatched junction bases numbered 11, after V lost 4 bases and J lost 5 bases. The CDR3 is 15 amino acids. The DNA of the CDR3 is TGTGCCAGCAGCTCAGCGGGAATCAATACCCACGAGCAGTACTTC. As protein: CASSSAGINTHEQYF.

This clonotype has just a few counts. The CDR3 protein is CASRADVPGRSEQFF. CDR3 DNA sequence: TGTGCCAGCAGAGCAGATGTTCCGGGAAGAAGTGAGCAGTTCTTC. This rearrangement joins TRBV6-5 to TRBJ2-1, with D possibly being TRBD2 (5 bases). With 6 bases removed from V and 9 bases from J, the gap between germline ends came to 21 bases. Germline CDR1 reads MNHEY; CDR2 reads SVGAGI. This CDR3 is built from 15 residues.

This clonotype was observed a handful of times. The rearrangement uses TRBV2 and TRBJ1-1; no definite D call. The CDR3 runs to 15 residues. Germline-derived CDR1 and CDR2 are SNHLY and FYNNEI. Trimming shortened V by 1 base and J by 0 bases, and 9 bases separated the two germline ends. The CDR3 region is CASSEVRVMNTEAFF. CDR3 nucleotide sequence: TGTGCCAGCAGTGAAGTGAGGGTAATGAACACTGAAGCTTTCTTT.

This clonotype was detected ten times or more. CDR3 amino acids: CASSQGRRETQYF. CDR3 sequence (DNA): TGTGCCAGCAGCCAGGGACGGCGAGAGACCCAGTACTTC. The rearrangement links TRBV12-3 or TRBV12-4 to TRBJ2-5; D may match TRBD1 or TRBD2 (5 bases each). CDR3 length: 13 residues. V was clipped by 6 bases and J by 4 bases, with 12 bases between them.

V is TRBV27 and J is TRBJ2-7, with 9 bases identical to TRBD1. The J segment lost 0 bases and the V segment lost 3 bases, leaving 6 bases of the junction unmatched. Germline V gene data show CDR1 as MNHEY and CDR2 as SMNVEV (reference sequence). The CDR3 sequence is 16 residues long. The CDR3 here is CASSFTGGRTSYEQYF. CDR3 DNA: TGTGCCAGCAGTTTTACAGGGGGCCGAACCTCCTACGAGCAGTACTTC.